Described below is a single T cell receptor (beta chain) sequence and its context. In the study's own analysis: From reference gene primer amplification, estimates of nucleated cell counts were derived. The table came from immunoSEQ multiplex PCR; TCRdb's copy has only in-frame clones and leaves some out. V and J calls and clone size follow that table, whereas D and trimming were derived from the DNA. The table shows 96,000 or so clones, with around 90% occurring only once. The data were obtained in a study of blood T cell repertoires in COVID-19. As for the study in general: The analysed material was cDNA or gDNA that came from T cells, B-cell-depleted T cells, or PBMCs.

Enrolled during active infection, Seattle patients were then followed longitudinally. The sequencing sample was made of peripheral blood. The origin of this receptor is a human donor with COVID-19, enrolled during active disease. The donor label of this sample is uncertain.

The CDR3 nucleotides read TGTGCCAGTAGTATAGGGTTCAGGGCCGAAGCTTTCTTT. As protein: CASSIGFRAEAFF. V gene TRBV19 combines with J gene TRBJ1-1; TRBD1 is a possible D gene (5 bases). Germline V gene data show CDR1 as LNHDA and CDR2 as SQIVND (reference sequence). CDR3 length equals 13 residues. V lost 1 base and J 8 bases, leaving 11 bases between the germline ends.